This T cell receptor beta chain was recorded in a study of monozygotic twins with inflammatory bowel disease. Whole-study findings and limits: T cell subtypes that differed could not be told apart. IBD patients shared fewer clonotypes with other individuals than healthy twins, especially patients with disease activity signs. The data did not back a single strong IBD-associated clonotype or signal.

Both TCRalpha and TCRbeta cDNA were subjected to two nested PCRs lasting roughly 16 and 10 cycles. For each CDR3 protein, TCRdb gives one entry from its re-call of the 5' RACE reads, without DNA. With under 350,000 distinct CDR3 sequences in the sample, the ten largest clones hold roughly 5.2%. The CDR3 runs to 13 residues. The germline gives CDR1 SQVTM, CDR2 ANQGSEA. Regarding this clonotype: Its target is not known.

The chain combines TRBV29-1 with TRBJ1-5; TCRdb lists TRBD1, though no DNA is available to test this call. The sample consisted of blood. This clonotype originated in a human donor with ulcerative colitis or Crohn's disease, or a healthy co-twin of an affected twin (not recorded which). CDR3 loop: CSVKGDRDQPQHF.